The 28 T cell receptor beta chains below all came from one sample that was sequenced in a study of control samples from healthy donors and cancer patients. Sequenced by immunoSEQ multiplex PCR; TCRdb stores in-frame clones only, minus some. Here the sample spans 140,000 to 150,000 clones, about 90% being singletons. Sequencing was carried out using blood. These receptors were taken from a man aged 25 to 45 in good health.

The chain employs TRBV6-5 and TRBJ2-2, with 10 bases fitting TRBD2. Trimming removed 5 bases from V and 3 bases from J; junction bases left unmatched: 3. The CDR3 runs 15 residues. Germline V lookup: CDR1 MNHEY, CDR2 SVGAGI. The DNA for the CDR3 is TGTGCCAGCAGTCGGACTAGCGGTTACACCGGGGAGCTGTTTTTT. It specifies CASSRTSGYTGELFF.

The V gene is TRBV6-4, the J gene TRBJ1-1, with 9 bases aligning to TRBD1. V was clipped by 2 bases and J by 6 bases; unmatched bases: 7. The V gene's germline CDR1 is MRHNA and CDR2 SNTAGT. The CDR3 covers 15 residues. CDR3 coding DNA: TGTGCCAGCAGTGACGGAGGACAGGGGAGGGCTGAAGCTTTCTTT. Translated, it gives CASSDGGQGRAEAFF.

CDR3 sequence reads: CASSLEGRGNEQYF. The CDR3 region has the DNA TGTGCCAGCAGCTTGGAGGGCAGGGGAAACGAGCAGTACTTC. The chain couples TRBV5-4 to TRBJ2-7, with D maybe TRBD1 (6 bases). Germline V gives CDR1 SGHNT, CDR2 YYREEE (reference sequence). The CDR3 spans 14 residues. The V gene lost 0 bases and the J gene lost 5 bases, with 12 bases spanning the gap.

The sample holds one count of this clone. V is TRBV11-2 and J is TRBJ2-6; D is unresolved. Germline V CDR1 and CDR2: SGHAT, FQNNGV. There are 15 residues in the CDR3. V was trimmed by 7 bases and J by 3 bases, leaving 13 bases between them. CDR3 coding DNA: TGTGCCAGCAAAAGGACCCTTGGTGGGGCCAACGTCCTGACTTTC. This encodes CASKRTLGGANVLTF.

A single count supports this clone. This rearrangement joins TRBV5-1 to TRBJ2-2, with D possibly TRBD1 on 5 matching bases. CDR3 length equals 15 residues. Germline V lookup: CDR1 SGHRS, CDR2 YFSETQ. V gave up 5 bases and J gave up 5 bases, with 16 bases separating them. The DNA of the CDR3 is TGCGCCAGCAGTCAGACAGCCGGATTAACCGGGGAGCTGTTTTTT. Protein product: CASSQTAGLTGELFF.

The gene calls are TRBV6-6 and TRBJ2-1; 10 positions match TRBD2. From germline, CDR1 is MNHNY and CDR2 SVGAGI (reference sequence). V shed 2 bases and J 6 bases; nucleotides not matched to a gene: 4. The CDR3 has 15 amino acids. The CDR3 nucleotides read TGTGCCAGCAGTTACCCTTGGACTAGCGGCAATGAGCAGTTCTTC. Protein: CASSYPWTSGNEQFF.

This clone was counted a single time. V usage is TRBV5-1 and J usage is TRBJ1-3; 7 bases align to TRBD1. The V and J ends lost 3 bases and 8 bases, in that order; junction bases with no gene match: 8. The V gene's germline CDR1 is SGHRS and CDR2 YFSETQ. The CDR3 has 14 amino acids. In nucleotides, the CDR3 is TGCGCCAGCAGCTCCGCGGGACAGTCGGACACCATATATTTT. Its translation: CASSSAGQSDTIYF.

The chain combines TRBV27 with TRBJ2-2; D perhaps matches TRBD1 (6 bases). This CDR3 comprises 15 residues. Trimming took off 3 bases at V and 7 bases at J, with 15 bases between the two ends. Germline CDR1 is MNHEY and CDR2 is SMNVEV (reference sequence). The CDR3 region is CASSFQQGFGGELFF. In DNA, the CDR3 is TGTGCCAGCAGTTTCCAACAGGGTTTCGGCGGGGAGCTGTTTTTT.

The V call is TRBV4-1, the J call TRBJ1-4; 10 positions agree with TRBD1. Germline-derived CDR1 and CDR2 are MGHRA and YSYEKL. CDR3 size: 16 residues. The ends lost 1 base at V and 2 bases at J; junction bases unmatched: 1. As DNA, the CDR3 is TGCGCCAGCAGCCAAGGACAGGGGGCCACTAATGAAAAACTGTTTTTT. Residues: CASSQGQGATNEKLFF.

V is TRBV5-1 and J is TRBJ2-7; no firm D call. CDR3 length equals 14 residues. From germline, CDR1 is SGHRS and CDR2 YFSETQ. V lost 5 bases and J 3 bases, leaving 15 bases between the germline ends. The CDR3 coding sequence is TGCGCCAGCAGAGAGACGGACCGATTCTACGAGCAGTACTTC. This sequence encodes CASRETDRFYEQYF.

The chain uses TRBV7-3 and TRBJ1-1; 11 nucleotides align to TRBD1. This CDR3 has 14 amino acids. V lost 5 bases and J lost 5; bases outside the gene matches: 4. Germline V CDR1 and CDR2: SGHTA, FQGTGA. The CDR3, as DNA: TGTGCCAGCAGCCGGACAGGGGGCGGAACTGAAGCTTTCTTT. Protein: CASSRTGGGTEAFF.

The V and J genes are TRBV9 and TRBJ1-6; D is perhaps TRBD1 (5 bases). The germline V gene has CDR1 SGDLS and CDR2 YYNGEE. The CDR3 has 12 amino acids. The V end was cut by 3 bases, the J end by 12 bases, with 10 bases between. Here the CDR3 DNA reads TGTGCCAGCAGCGAGGGGCCTGGACCCCTCCACTTT. Translation gives CASSEGPGPLHF.

Regarding this clone: Other DNA sequences in this specimen translate into the identical CDR3. CDR3 sequence reads: CASSVEGTEAFF. In nucleotides, the CDR3 is TGTGCCAGCAGCGTCGAGGGAACTGAAGCTTTCTTT. The V gene is TRBV9, the J gene TRBJ1-1; D gene uncertain. CDR3 size: 12 residues. Germline V CDR1 and CDR2: SGDLS, YYNGEE. Trimming shortened V by 2 bases and J by 5 bases, and 7 bases separated the two germline ends.

The chain employs TRBV5-1 and TRBJ2-1; D possibly corresponds to TRBD1 (5 bases). V shed 0 bases and J shed 9 bases, with 7 bases lying between them. Germline CDR1 and CDR2: SGHRS and YFSETQ. CDR3 length: 12 residues. CDR3 sequence (DNA): TGCGCCAGCAGCTTGGGGGGCCTTGAGCAGTTCTTC. Residues: CASSLGGLEQFF.

The chain's CDR3 is CASSAPGRVNEQFF. The CDR3 DNA is TGCGCCAGCAGTGCCCCGGGGAGGGTCAATGAGCAGTTCTTC. The chain employs TRBV10-1 and TRBJ2-1, with TRBD2 matching over 7 bases. The length of the CDR3 is 14 residues. V lost 4 bases and J lost 6; bases outside the gene matches: 6. Germline V CDR1 and CDR2: WNHNN, SYGVQD (reference sequence).

V usage is TRBV7-3 and J usage is TRBJ1-1; D uncertain. Between the trimmed V and J ends, which lost 1 base and 5 bases, there was a span of 8 bases. The CDR3 spans 13 residues. CDR1 SGHTA and CDR2 FQGTGA come from the germline V gene. CDR3 protein: CASSLNPETEAFF. The CDR3 nucleotides read TGTGCCAGCAGCTTAAATCCGGAGACTGAAGCTTTCTTT.

A single count supports this clone. The V and J genes are TRBV7-9 and TRBJ1-2; the D is unclear. Germline V lookup: CDR1 SEHNR, CDR2 FQNEAQ (reference sequence). The ends were cut back, 1 base at V and 8 bases at J, with 14 bases in the middle. The CDR3 has 14 residues. CDR3 sequence (DNA): TGTGCCAGCAGCTTAGAGGCCCTACTTTTAGGCTACACCTTC. It encodes CASSLEALLLGYTF.

This clone was seen a single time. The CDR3 here is CASSAPGTGSSGNTIYF. The CDR3, as DNA: TGCGCCAGCAGCGCCCCCGGGACAGGGAGCTCTGGAAACACCATATATTTT. The chain links TRBV5-1 to TRBJ1-3, with 9 bases identical to TRBD1. This CDR3 contains 17 residues. Trimming took 4 bases from V and 0 from J; bases not matched to a gene: 8. In germline, CDR1 is SGHRS, CDR2 YFSETQ. The whole variable domain, remainder taken from reference TRBV5-1 and TRBJ1-3, is KAGVTQTPRYLIKTRGQQVTLSCSPISGHRSVSWYQQTPGQGLQFLFEYFSETQRNKGNFPGRFSGRQFSNSRSEMNVSTLELGDSALYLCASSAPGTGSSGNTIYFGEGSWLTVV.

With regard to this clone: This may be a read error, as it is one base from a much larger clone. CDR3 protein: CASSVGASYEQYF. DNA for the CDR3: TGTGCCAGCAGCGTAGGGGCTTCCTACGAGCAGTACTTC. The chain couples TRBV9 to TRBJ2-7; D is uncertain. Germline CDR1 is SGDLS and CDR2 is YYNGEE. There are 13 residues in the CDR3. The germline V and J ends were trimmed by 0 bases and 1 base, with 5 bases remaining between them.

The CDR3 DNA sequence: TGTGCCAGCAGCTTAGTAGACAGTTCCTATGGCTACACCTTC. Its translation: CASSLVDSSYGYTF. V usage is TRBV11-2 and J usage is TRBJ1-2, with a weak D call TRBD1 (5 bases). The germline CDR1 and CDR2 sequences are SGHAT and FQNNGV. This CDR3 region has 14 residues. Trimming shortened V by 1 base and J by 4 bases, and 10 bases separated the two germline ends.

V and J are TRBV5-6 and TRBJ1-6, with D unclear. V was cut by 8 bases and J by 5 bases, with 14 bases left in between. CDR3 length: 14 residues. Germline lookup yields CDR1 SGHDT and CDR2 YYEEEE. The CDR3 is CASAAFRHNSPLHF. The CDR3 nucleotides are TGTGCCAGTGCAGCCTTTCGACATAATTCACCCCTCCACTTT.

The rearrangement joins TRBV5-1 to TRBJ1-5; D gene unclear. Trimming left V 0 bases short and J 8 bases short, with 12 bases between. CDR3 length: 14 residues. The germline V gene has CDR1 SGHRS and CDR2 YFSETQ. The DNA of the CDR3 is TGCGCCAGCAGCTTGGATGGCCAGAAGGAGCCCCAGCATTTT. Residues: CASSLDGQKEPQHF. The full variable domain, with the rest looked up from reference TRBV5-1 and TRBJ1-5, is KAGVTQTPRYLIKTRGQQVTLSCSPISGHRSVSWYQQTPGQGLQFLFEYFSETQRNKGNFPGRFSGRQFSNSRSEMNVSTLELGDSALYLCASSLDGQKEPQHFGDGTRLSIL.

The chain recombines TRBV19 with TRBJ2-3; D may be TRBD1 (6 bases). V was cut by 7 bases and J by 0 bases, with 17 bases left in between. The CDR3 runs 16 residues. From germline, CDR1 is LNHDA and CDR2 SQIVND (reference sequence). In DNA form, the CDR3 reads TGTGCCAGTAACGAGGCTTGGACAGCTAGCACAGATACGCAGTATTTT. Amino acids: CASNEAWTASTDTQYF.

The chain combines TRBV7-9 with TRBJ1-4, with TRBD1 matching over 7 bases. Germline lookup yields CDR1 SEHNR and CDR2 FQNEAQ (reference sequence). Trimming took 5 bases from V and 7 from J; bases not matched to a gene: 10. The CDR3 has 15 residues. Written as DNA, the CDR3 is TGTGCCAGCAGCCCGGCGACAGGGTTGGGTGAAAAACTGTTTTTT. Translated: CASSPATGLGEKLFF.

The chain couples TRBV27 to TRBJ1-2, with D unclear. The CDR3 extends over 13 amino acids. Germline V gives CDR1 MNHEY, CDR2 SMNVEV (reference sequence). Between the trimmed V and J ends, which lost 2 bases and 4 bases, there was a span of 8 bases. Here the CDR3 DNA reads TGTGCCAGCAGTTTAACCTGCTTCTATGGCTACACCTTC. Encoded protein: CASSLTCFYGYTF.

The genes are TRBV7-9 and TRBJ1-2; 10 bases match TRBD1. The CDR3 runs 16 residues. With V trimmed by 5 bases and J by 2 bases, 8 bases remained unmatched. Germline CDR1 reads SEHNR; CDR2 reads FQNEAQ (reference sequence). CDR3 residues: CASSDTPTGGNYGYTF. The CDR3 nucleotides are TGTGCCAGCAGCGATACCCCGACAGGGGGCAACTATGGCTACACCTTC.

This clone has just one count. V is TRBV4-1 and J is TRBJ1-2, with TRBD1 matching 8 bases. Germline V lookup: CDR1 MGHRA, CDR2 YSYEKL. The CDR3 spans 16 residues. Trimming took 6 bases from V and 4 from J; bases not matched to a gene: 13. This chain's CDR3 is CASRVDDRGAIYGYTF. In nucleotides, the CDR3 is TGCGCCAGCAGGGTAGACGACAGGGGCGCGATCTATGGCTACACCTTC.

Comment on this clone: One junction end does not reproduce the germline sequence, and a read error may be involved. The V gene is TRBV10-3, the J gene TRBJ1-2, with TRBD1 identical over 7 bases. This CDR3 has 13 residues. CDR1 and CDR2 from the germline V gene are ENHRY and SYGVKD. Here the CDR3 DNA reads TGTGCCATCACTGAGGGGGCGGGCTATGGCTACACCTTC. Protein sequence: CAITEGAGYGYTF.